One and the same sample provided the 13 T cell receptor beta chains below, sequenced in a study of T cells in Graves' hyperthyroidism and ophthalmopathy. Amplified TCR beta CDR3 regions derived from RNA transcripts. A set of HTBI primers served as the primers for a first-round RT-PCR of the TCR CDR3. TCRdb analysed the multiplex PCR reads with MiXCR anew, one entry per CDR3 protein. The table records hundreds of thousands of distinct CDR3 sequences, around 22% of them present only once. What was sequenced was blood. The receptor set was obtained from a woman aged 25 to 39 with Graves' ophthalmopathy.

This clonotype was seen a handful of times. An end of the junction does not agree with germline; a read error may underlie this. As DNA, the CDR3 is TGTGCCAGCACCAGGACAGGGTCACGTTTTTTAATCTTC. Translated: CASTRTGSRFLIF. The chain recombines TRBV2 with TRBJ2-7; 8 nucleotides align to TRBD1. Germline V lookup: CDR1 SNHLY, CDR2 FYNNEI. This CDR3 is 13 amino acids long.

The V gene is TRBV6-8, the J gene TRBJ2-5; maybe TRBD2 (6 bases). Trimming cost V 6 bases and J 3 bases, with 26 bases left between them. CDR1 and CDR2 (germline): MNHGY, SAAAGT. The CDR3 has 18 residues. CDR3 protein: CASSQKTSSTLKEETQYF. The DNA for the CDR3 is TGTGCCAGCAGCCAAAAGACTAGTTCGACCCTGAAGGAAGAGACCCAGTACTTC.

To note about this clonotype: A much bigger clone sits one base away, suggesting this may be a read error. This chain joins TRBV7-9 and TRBJ2-5; D remains ambiguous. Germline CDR1 is SEHNR and CDR2 is FQNEAQ (reference sequence). The CDR3 extends over 13 amino acids. The CDR3 sequence: CASSLRSIEAQYF. Written as DNA, the CDR3 is TGTGCCAGCAGCTTGCGCTCAATAGAGGCCCAGTACTTC.

In its sample, this clonotype was seen many times. This chain connects TRBV7-2 to TRBJ1-6; no firm D call. The germline V gene has CDR1 SGHTA and CDR2 FQGNSA. This CDR3 region has 15 residues. V lost 0 bases and J lost 4, with 7 bases in between. CDR3 DNA sequence: TGTGCCAGCAGCTTAGCGCCGGGTTATAATTCACCCCTCCACTTT. Protein sequence: CASSLAPGYNSPLHF.

The CDR3 protein is CATEQGFYGYTF. DNA for the CDR3: TGTGCCACCGAACAGGGTTTCTATGGCTACACCTTC. The chain has TRBV6-1 and TRBJ1-2; a possible D gene is TRBD1 (6 bases). In germline, CDR1 is MNHNS, CDR2 SASEGT. The CDR3 is 12 amino acids. V lost 10 bases to trimming and J lost 4 bases, with 13 bases between them.

Many counts were recorded for this clonotype. The chain has TRBV27 and TRBJ1-2, with D possibly matching TRBD1 (6 bases). The length of the CDR3 is 13 residues. Germline assignment: CDR1 MNHEY and CDR2 SMNVEV (reference sequence). V was shortened by 4 bases and J by 8 bases, with 14 bases between the two germline ends. The CDR3 loop is CASSSSQGRGYTF. CDR3 nucleotide sequence: TGTGCCAGCAGTTCCTCACAGGGACGGGGCTACACCTTC.

This clonotype came up many times. This chain links TRBV10-3 with TRBJ1-3; the match to TRBD1 covers 10 bases. This CDR3 has 14 residues. Germline V gene sequence: CDR1 ENHRY, CDR2 SYGVKD. Losses at the gene ends were 10 bases for V and 1 base for J; bases not matched to a gene: 4. The CDR3: CATRGQGSGNTIYF. Written as DNA, the CDR3 is TGTGCCACCAGGGGACAGGGGTCTGGAAACACCATATATTTT.

This clonotype showed up many times. The chain joins TRBV28 to TRBJ2-7, with TRBD1 as a possible D gene (6 bases). Germline V gene data show CDR1 as MDHEN and CDR2 as SYDVKM. V was trimmed by 2 bases and J by 2 bases, leaving 10 bases between them. There are 14 residues in the CDR3. CDR3 loop: CASSLAGDPYEQYF. Here the CDR3 DNA reads TGTGCCAGCAGTTTAGCAGGGGATCCCTACGAGCAGTACTTC.

This chain connects TRBV27 to TRBJ1-3; D is ambiguous. The V and J ends lost 0 bases and 4 bases respectively, with 10 bases between them. The germline V gene has CDR1 MNHEY and CDR2 SMNVEV (reference sequence). This CDR3 region has 15 residues. The CDR3: CASSLSPAAGNTIYF. CDR3 nucleotides: TGTGCCAGCAGTTTATCCCCTGCGGCGGGAAACACCATATATTTT.

V usage is TRBV4-3 and J usage is TRBJ2-4, with a weak D call TRBD2 (6 bases). The CDR3 spans 16 residues. CDR1 is LGHNA, CDR2 YSLEER, per germline. V shed 0 bases and J shed 0 bases, with 9 bases lying between them. Here the CDR3 DNA reads TGCGCCAGCAGCCAAGATGGGAGGCTAGCCAAAAACATTCAGTACTTC. This codes for CASSQDGRLAKNIQYF.

This clonotype was observed many times. This rearrangement joins TRBV5-1 to TRBJ1-5; D may be TRBD1 (6 bases). V was shortened by 1 base and J by 2 bases, with 10 bases between the two germline ends. This CDR3 spans 15 amino acids. CDR1 and CDR2 (germline): SGHRS, YFSETQ. CDR3 protein: CASSLRGEGNQPQHF. The CDR3 bases are TGCGCCAGCAGCTTGAGGGGGGAGGGCAATCAGCCCCAGCATTTT.

The chain joins TRBV4-3 to TRBJ1-2, with D unresolved. This CDR3 contains 14 residues. CDR1 and CDR2 from the germline V gene are LGHNA and YSLEER. Deletions cut 2 bases from V and 4 bases from J, with 11 bases between. CDR3 protein: CASSQSSWAYGYTF. The DNA for the CDR3 is TGCGCCAGCAGCCAAAGCTCCTGGGCCTATGGCTACACCTTC.

This clonotype occurred a few times. The genes are TRBV6-4 and TRBJ1-2, with D uncertain. V was shortened by 0 bases and J by 2 bases, with 10 bases between the two germline ends. From germline, CDR1 is MRHNA and CDR2 SNTAGT. The CDR3 is 15 amino acids. The CDR3 bases are TGTGCCAGCAGTGACTCGGGCGGAACGAACTATGGCTACACCTTC. As protein: CASSDSGGTNYGYTF.